This TCR beta chain appears in the sequencing data of a study of human T cells and chemical hapten exposure listed by TCRdb under 2021. Turning to the overall study: For sensitization, 2% DPC in acetone was applied to an approximately 2 cm by approximately 2 cm area of upper inner arm skin. In alopecia patients, the study followed how the peripheral blood TCR repertoire changed in vivo over primary and secondary sensitization to diphenylcyclopropenone (DPC), a hapten. Most of the patients in the cohort were female, and the cohort covered alopecia areata with under or over 50% scalp involvement, alopecia totalis and alopecia universalis. Patch testing was performed on the upper back with Finn chambers containing 0.01% DPC, and the patch tests were scored after 6 days according to International Contact Dermatitis Research Group standards. Libraries were pooled for sequencing, and per-sample TCR yields varied mainly because of small differences in library volumes within the pool. Patients additionally received weekly therapeutic DPC doses to the scalp throughout the approximately 22-week study period. Patient blood was sampled pre-sensitization (week 0) and at 2, 6 and about 24 weeks after DPC sensitization. Nearly 30 alopecia patients provided blood for TCR sequencing at one to four time points (pre-sensitization, 2, 6 and 24 weeks).

The time point label here, explained by the study, means: pre-sensitization, week 0. What the treatment or condition label conveys for this sample: therapeutic diphenylcyclopropenone sensitization with weekly scalp DPC. At each patch-test visit, blood was drawn before the patch test was applied. Patients were considered eligible if aged 18 to 70, diagnosed with alopecia and deemed suitable for DPC therapy, and patients were excluded if pregnant. Total RNA was extracted from unfractionated whole blood that had been collected in Tempus Blood RNA tubes. The full study reports these points: Because every patient had alopecia, a presumed autoimmune disease, the patients' immune response might differ from that of healthy individuals. Compared with pre-sensitization or healthy control sets, expanded TCRs formed significantly more large CDR3 similarity clusters, which is consistent with antigen-driven responses. Patch test score correlated positively with the number of PT1 expanded TCRs, reaching significance at thresholds 8, 16 and 32 but not at 4. After repeated subsampling, the strength of the expansion versus patch-test correlation and the threshold at which it became significant changed. DPC sensitization did not change how many TCRs were above 1 in 1000 frequency, and no evidence was found of alterations in global repertoire structure.

With regard to this clonotype: It has no known antigen specificity. Qualities for individual bases were not recorded, and no much larger clone is one base off.

The junction shows trimming of 4 bases on V and 5 bases on J, plus 11 bases between the germline ends. Based on the germline V gene, the CDR1 and CDR2 sequences are SGHTA and FQGTGA. Inclusive of the bounding cysteine and phenylalanine, the CDR3 is 13 residues long. Just CDR3 DNA is preserved here, 39 bases in frame from base 1. Libraries were made using RACE. Sequenced on a NextSeq 500. During library preparation, unique molecular identifiers were attached to individual cDNA molecules so that TCRs could be counted in a quantitative, reproducible way. Both TCR alpha and TCR beta chains were sequenced from each blood RNA sample. For the original study's pipeline: A median of about 87,000 TCRs per sample was observed, with a range of about 20,000 to 700,000. V, J and CDR3 annotation of the TCR reads was carried out using the Decombinator software suite. Every sample was subsampled to the same number of TCRs (28,000) for the PS versus PT1 abundance plots. Expanded TCRs were defined as absent before sensitization and observed at least eight times at the 2-week time point. The public reads were quality trimmed at Q25 with fastp and then assembled into clones with MiXCR by TCRdb, keeping productive beta chains. Rows matching on CDR3 protein sequence are summarized as one entry with the most common DNA and genes. In this record, the V and J calls reflect TCRdb's handling and not the investigators' own analysis. The sample table contains 40,000 or so distinct CDR3 sequences; only one count was recorded for roughly a tenth of them. Around 6.3% of the sample is in the top ten clones.

This specimen was whole blood, taken in connection with sensitization to the hapten diphenylcyclopropenone (DPC). The receptor chain draws on TRBV7-3 and TRBJ2-5, with the D gene call left open. This receptor was identified in a young man with alopecia areata. Some clones in this sample may be carry-over from other donors' samples. The CDR3 amino acid sequence is: CASSSRRWETQYF. The bases read TGTGCCAGCAGCTCCCGGCGTTGGGAGACCCAGTACTTC.